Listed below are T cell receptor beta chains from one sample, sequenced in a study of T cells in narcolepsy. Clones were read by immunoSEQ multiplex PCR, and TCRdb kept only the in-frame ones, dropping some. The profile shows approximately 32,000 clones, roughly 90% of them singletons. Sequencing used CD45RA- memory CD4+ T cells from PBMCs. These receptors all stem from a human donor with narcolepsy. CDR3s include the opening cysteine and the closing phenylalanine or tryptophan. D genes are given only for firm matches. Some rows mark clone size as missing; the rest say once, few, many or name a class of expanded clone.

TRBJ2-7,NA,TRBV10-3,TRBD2,CAISDSSGSGIYEQYF,TGTGCCATCAGTGATTCTAGCGGGAGTGGTATCTACGAGCAGTACTTC
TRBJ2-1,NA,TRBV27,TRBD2,CASVRLAGVPYNEQFF,TGTGCCAGCGTCCGGTTAGCGGGAGTCCCCTACAATGAGCAGTTCTTC
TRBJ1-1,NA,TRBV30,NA,CAWSSNRGTEAFF,TGTGCCTGGAGTTCAAATCGGGGCACTGAAGCTTTCTTT
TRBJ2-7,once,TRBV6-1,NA,CASSVKYRDEQYF,TGTGCCAGCAGTGTCAAATACAGGGACGAGCAGTACTTC
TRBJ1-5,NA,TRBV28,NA,CAGGHIGGGNQPQHF,TGTGCCGGAGGACATATAGGGGGGGGGAATCAGCCCCAGCATTTT
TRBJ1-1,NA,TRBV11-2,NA,CASSPQVGAGRAFF,TGTGCCAGCAGCCCCCAAGTGGGGGCCGGCAGGGCTTTCTTT
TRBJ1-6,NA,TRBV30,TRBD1,CAWRVRTGGSPLHF,TGTGCCTGGAGGGTCCGGACAGGGGGTTCACCCCTCCACTTT
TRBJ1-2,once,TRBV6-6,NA,CASSQTDNYGYTF,TGTGCCAGCAGCCAGACAGATAACTATGGCTACACCTTC
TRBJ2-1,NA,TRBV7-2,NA,CASSVGPGDEQFF,TGTGCCAGCAGCGTCGGACCCGGGGATGAGCAGTTCTTC
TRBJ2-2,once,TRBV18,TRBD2,CASSHGVAGTGTGELFF,TGTGCCAGCTCACACGGGGTAGCGGGGACCGGCACCGGGGAGCTGTTTTTT
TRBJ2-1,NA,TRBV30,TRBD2,CAWRVSGGLGEQFF,TGTGCCTGGAGGGTCAGCGGGGGGCTCGGTGAGCAGTTCTTC
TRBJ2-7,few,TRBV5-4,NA,CASSLASTGVAPYEQYF,TGTGCCAGCAGCTTGGCGTCTACGGGAGTGGCGCCCTACGAGCAGTACTTC
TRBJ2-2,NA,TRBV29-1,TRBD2,CSVPGTSGSSGGELFF,TGCAGCGTTCCAGGGACTAGCGGGAGTTCCGGCGGGGAGCTGTTTTTT
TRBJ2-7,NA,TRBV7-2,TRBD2,CASSLAPPTSGTWYEQYF,TGTGCCAGCAGCTTAGCCCCCCCAACTAGCGGGACCTGGTACGAGCAGTACTTC
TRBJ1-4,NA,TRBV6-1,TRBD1,CASSAGTGVTNEKLFF,TGTGCCAGCAGTGCCGGGACAGGGGTGACTAATGAAAAACTGTTTTTT
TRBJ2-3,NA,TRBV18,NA,CASSPGDGTDTQYF,TGTGCCAGCTCACCAGGGGACGGCACAGATACGCAGTATTTT
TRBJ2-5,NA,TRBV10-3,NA,CAISHTGRETQYF,TGTGCCATCAGTCACACAGGGCGAGAGACCCAGTACTTC